This T cell receptor (beta chain) was recovered during a study of blood T cell repertoires in COVID-19. Some clones are missing from TCRdb's copy, which holds only in-frame ones; the method was immunoSEQ multiplex PCR. Among fewer than 250,000 clones listed, approximately 82% were seen once. The CDR3 extends over 15 amino acids. The trim removed 6 bases at V and 4 bases at J, leaving 4 bases unmatched. CDR1 MNHEY and CDR2 SMNVEV come from the germline V gene (reference sequence). This TCR came from a woman between 45 and 65 years old with acute or convalescent COVID-19. Sequencing used peripheral blood. The rearrangement links TRBV27 to TRBJ2-5, with 14 bases matching TRBD2. CDR3 amino acids: CASRRGLAGGETQYF. The CDR3 DNA reads as TGTGCCAGCAGGCGCGGACTAGCGGGAGGAGAGACCCAGTACTTC.